The source of this TCR beta chain is a study of Graves' ophthalmopathy and Graves' hyperthyroidism. The study, taken as a whole, reports: The authors also found most expanded thyroid clonotypes above 0.001 frequency in blood. As the model predicted ophthalmopathy progression, it achieved a sensitivity of just over 70% and a specificity of about 78%.

Worth noting for this clonotype: What it binds is unknown.

Germline V gene data show CDR1 as MNHNS and CDR2 as SASEGT. The CDR3 extends over 16 amino acids. V was trimmed by 5 bases and J by 4 bases, leaving 15 bases between them. The authors amplified TCR beta CDR3 regions, and they did so from RNA transcripts for repertoire sequencing. RT-PCR was first run with HTBI primers, then multiplex PCR in a second round. MiXCR was run by TCRdb on the multiplex PCR reads, yielding one entry per CDR3 protein. This table has about 740,000 distinct CDR3 sequences, 40% appearing once. The sample taken for sequencing was peripheral blood. The origin of this receptor is an adult man with Graves' ophthalmopathy. This chain links TRBV6-1 with TRBJ2-6; D gene ambiguous. The CDR3 sequence is CASSYSLRSGANVLTF. The CDR3 bases are TGTGCCAGCAGTTACTCGCTACGGTCGGGGGCCAACGTCCTGACTTTC.